Below are 30 T cell receptor beta chains sequenced from a single sample in a study of blood T cell repertoires in COVID-19 (dated by TCRdb to 2018 to 2020). Libraries came from the immunoSEQ multiplex PCR assay. TCRdb mirrors the immuneACCESS table, restricted to in-frame sequences. Some clones are absent from its copies; in checked studies, under half trace to an unresolved V gene, and the reason for the others is unknown. A total of more than 70,000 clones appear in this sample, 90% of them only once. Jointly, the top ten make up under 6.5% of the sample. Sequencing was done on a sample of peripheral blood. Receptor source: a woman between 18 and 30 years old with acute or convalescent COVID-19.

The chain combines TRBV5-8 with TRBJ1-2; 7 positions match TRBD1. V shed 0 bases and J 2 bases; nucleotides not matched to a gene: 7. Germline V gene sequence: CDR1 SGHTS, CDR2 YDEGEE. The CDR3 has 16 residues. CDR3 DNA: TGTGCCAGCAGCTTGGGGGCCGGGACAGCAAACTATGGCTACACCTTC. Its protein is CASSLGAGTANYGYTF. The full variable domain, its missing parts supplied by reference TRBV5-8 and TRBJ1-2, is EAGVTQSPTHLIKTRGQQATLRCSPISGHTSVYWYQQALGLGLQFLLWYDEGEERNRGNFPPRFSGRQFPNYSSELNVNALELEDSALYLCASSLGAGTANYGYTFGSGTRLTVV.

This CDR3 is CASSVDAGVSYNEQFF. The CDR3, as DNA: TGTGCCAGCAGCGTAGACGCGGGAGTCAGTTACAATGAGCAGTTCTTC. This chain joins TRBV9 and TRBJ2-1, with 7 bases identical to TRBD2. V lost 0 bases, J lost 4 bases, and 7 bases stayed unmatched. The CDR3 runs to 16 residues. CDR1 is SGDLS and CDR2 is YYNGEE in the germline V gene.

The genes are TRBV25-1 and TRBJ1-3; 7 nucleotides agree with TRBD1. This CDR3 has 14 amino acids. V was clipped by 6 bases and J by 2 bases; unmatched bases: 4. Germline V gene lookup returns CDR1 MGHDK and CDR2 SYGVNS. CDR3 in amino acids: CASSPGQAGNTIYF. The CDR3 region has the DNA TGTGCCAGCAGCCCTGGACAGGCTGGAAACACCATATATTTT.

The chain links TRBV7-9 to TRBJ2-7; D may be TRBD1 (5 bases). Germline-derived CDR1 and CDR2 are SEHNR and FQNEAQ (reference sequence). The ends were cut back, 1 base at V and 0 bases at J, with 7 bases in the middle. The CDR3 is 14 amino acids. The CDR3 is CASSLGQTSYEQYF. The CDR3 DNA is TGTGCCAGCAGCTTAGGACAGACCTCCTACGAGCAGTACTTC.

The chain has TRBV7-8 and TRBJ2-1; TRBD1 matches 8 bases. V dropped 1 base and J dropped 2; count of bases not matched to a gene: 7. Germline-derived CDR1 and CDR2 are SGHVS and FQNEAQ. The length of the CDR3 is 17 residues. The CDR3 loop is CASSLDGRGRPYNEQFF. The CDR3 DNA follows: TGTGCCAGCAGCTTAGATGGCAGGGGGCGGCCCTACAATGAGCAGTTCTTC.

The chain links TRBV21-1 to TRBJ2-7; TRBD1 is the table's D call, not checked against the DNA. TRBV21-1 is flagged as a pseudogene. This CDR3 has 17 amino acids. CDR3 in amino acids: CASSKRGFGVGRHEQYF. The DNA of the CDR3 is TGTGCCAGCAGCAAAAGGGGGTTCGGGGTTGGGCGTCACGAGCAGTACTTC.

This chain uses TRBV12-3 or TRBV12-4 with TRBJ1-4; TRBD1 agrees at 9 bases. The CDR3 has 13 amino acids. Trimming took 6 bases from V and 6 from J; bases not matched to a gene: 2. This CDR3 reads CASRRQGDEKLFF. The CDR3 nucleotides are TGTGCCAGCAGGAGACAGGGGGATGAAAAACTGTTTTTT.

The chain joins TRBV27 to TRBJ2-7; D not certain. The CDR3 has 14 residues. CDR1 and CDR2 (germline): MNHEY, SMNVEV (reference sequence). With 6 bases removed from V and 2 bases from J, the gap between germline ends came to 14 bases. CDR3: CASSRNGEPYEQYF. CDR3 bases: TGTGCCAGCAGCCGGAACGGAGAACCCTACGAGCAGTACTTC.

The V and J genes are TRBV18 and TRBJ2-2, with 7 bases that match TRBD2. The CDR3 has 14 residues. The V gene end was trimmed by 4 bases and the J gene end by 4 bases; junction bases not matched to a gene: 3. Per the germline V gene, CDR1 is KGHSH and CDR2 is LQKENI. Here the CDR3 reads CASSRLAPTGELFF. In nucleotides, the CDR3 is TGTGCCAGCTCACGACTAGCTCCCACCGGGGAGCTGTTTTTT.

This rearrangement joins TRBV3-1 (or the pseudogene TRBV3-2) to TRBJ1-1; weak D call: TRBD1 (6 bases). The ends were cut back, 4 bases at V and 4 bases at J, with 16 bases in the middle. CDR1 and CDR2 (germline): LGHDT, YNNKEL (reference sequence). The CDR3 totals 15 residues. The CDR3 DNA is TGTGCCAGCAGCCGCCAAGGGGGGGTCGGCACTGAAGCTTTCTTT. Its translation: CASSRQGGVGTEAFF.

The CDR3 DNA reads as TGTGCCACCAGCAGAACCGGGACTAGCGGAACCAAAAACATTCAGTACTTC. Encoded protein: CATSRTGTSGTKNIQYF. This chain uses TRBV15 with TRBJ2-4, with 11 bases fitting TRBD2. The CDR3 runs to 17 residues. J lost 2 bases, V lost 2 bases, and 5 bases had no gene match. Germline CDR1 reads LNHNV; CDR2 reads YYDKDF (reference sequence).

In its sample, this clone was seen once. CDR3 region: CASSQVGMRDSTDTQYF. CDR3 bases: TGTGCCAGCAGCCAAGTAGGTATGAGGGACTCCACAGATACGCAGTATTTT. The chain links TRBV3-1 (or the pseudogene TRBV3-2) to TRBJ2-3, with a possible D match to TRBD2 (6 bases). The CDR3 covers 17 residues. The V gene lost 1 base and the J gene lost 2 bases, with 16 bases spanning the gap. Germline-derived CDR1 and CDR2 are LGHDT and YNNKEL (reference sequence).

This clone came up a few times. J is TRBJ2-2 and V is TRBV10-2, with 14 bases fitting TRBD2. This CDR3 contains 18 residues. Losses at the gene ends were 2 bases for V and 0 bases for J; bases not matched to a gene: 2. From germline, CDR1 is WSHSY and CDR2 SAAADI. CDR3 residues: CASSEGLAGGPNTGELFF. CDR3 coding DNA: TGCGCCAGCAGTGAGGGACTAGCGGGGGGACCGAACACCGGGGAGCTGTTTTTT.

The chain couples TRBV6-5 to TRBJ1-1, with D perhaps matching TRBD1 (5 bases). V lost 5 bases, J lost 1 base, and 11 bases lay in between. CDR1 and CDR2 (germline): MNHEY, SVGAGI. This CDR3 contains 14 residues. The CDR3 region is CASSPTTGNTEAFF. CDR3 in DNA: TGTGCCAGCAGTCCCACAACAGGGAACACTGAAGCTTTCTTT.

This chain links TRBV6-6 with TRBJ1-2, with TRBD1 identical over 7 bases. This CDR3 is 14 amino acids long. V shed 5 bases, J shed 4 bases, and the junction held 7 bases outside the gene matches. The germline V gene has CDR1 MNHNY and CDR2 SVGAGI (reference sequence). CDR3 protein: CASSPGTEAYGYTF. The CDR3 coding sequence is TGTGCCAGCAGTCCCGGGACAGAAGCCTATGGCTACACCTTC.

This chain joins TRBV15 and TRBJ1-4; possible D gene TRBD1, 6 bases. CDR3 length: 15 amino acids. The V gene lost 5 bases and the J gene lost 0 bases, with 10 bases spanning the gap. The V gene's germline CDR1 is LNHNV and CDR2 YYDKDF (reference sequence). The CDR3 DNA reads as TGTGCCACCAGCGAACAGGGTGCAACTAATGAAAAACTGTTTTTT. Amino acid sequence: CATSEQGATNEKLFF.

The chain is built from TRBV4-3 and TRBJ1-6; 7 bases are a match to TRBD1. Germline trimming cut 3 bases from V and 5 bases from J; bases unmatched to any gene: 7. Germline V CDR1 and CDR2: LGHNA, YSLEER. CDR3 length: 16 residues. The CDR3 sequence: CASSQKRTGDNSPLHF. The CDR3 DNA is TGCGCCAGCAGCCAGAAAAGGACAGGTGATAATTCACCCCTCCACTTT.

V usage is TRBV6-5 and J usage is TRBJ1-6; no clear D. The CDR3 is made up of 15 amino acids. Germline CDR1 and CDR2: MNHEY and SVGAGI. V was pared by 0 bases and J by 5 bases, with 8 bases between. CDR3 nucleotides: TGTGCCAGCAGTTACTCGGGCAGTCATAATTCACCCCTCCACTTT. Its translation is CASSYSGSHNSPLHF.

The rearrangement links TRBV9 to TRBJ2-5, with 8 bases that match TRBD1. The CDR3 has 20 amino acids. Germline values: CDR1 SGDLS, CDR2 YYNGEE. With V trimmed by 0 bases and J by 4 bases, 20 bases remained unmatched. CDR3 amino acids: CASSVGGPAKTGAERETQYF. In DNA, the CDR3 is TGTGCCAGCAGCGTAGGGGGACCGGCAAAGACAGGGGCAGAGAGAGAGACCCAGTACTTC. Supplemented by reference TRBV9 and TRBJ2-5, the full variable domain reads DSGVTQTPKHLITATGQRVTLRCSPRSGDLSVYWYQQSLDQGLQFLIQYYNGEERAKGNILERFSAQQFPDLHSELNLSSLELGDSALYFCASSVGGPAKTGAERETQYFGPGTRLLVL.

The chain employs TRBV9 and TRBJ2-7; TRBD1 matches at 8 bases. This CDR3 spans 14 amino acids. Germline trimming cut 5 bases from V and 3 bases from J; bases unmatched to any gene: 7. Germline CDR1 is SGDLS and CDR2 is YYNGEE. CDR3 nucleotide sequence: TGTGCCAGCAGAGATTGGACAGGGTACTACGAGCAGTACTTC. Translation: CASRDWTGYYEQYF.

The chain links TRBV19 to TRBJ1-2; D is possibly TRBD1 (5 bases). The CDR3 runs 17 residues. V was clipped by 5 bases and J by 2 bases, with 21 bases between them. CDR1 is LNHDA, CDR2 SQIVND, per germline (reference sequence). The CDR3 loop is CASSPVLRGGDNYGYTF. In DNA, the CDR3 is TGTGCCAGTAGTCCCGTTTTGAGGGGAGGGGACAACTATGGCTACACCTTC.

This sequence joins TRBV19 and TRBJ2-5; 7 nucleotides align to TRBD1. CDR1 LNHDA and CDR2 SQIVND come from the germline V gene (reference sequence). The CDR3 sequence is 15 residues long. V trimming: 3 bases; J trimming: 5 bases; junction bases outside the gene matches: 9. The CDR3 reads CASSIGTANWETQYF. The CDR3, as DNA: TGTGCCAGTAGTATCGGGACAGCGAATTGGGAGACCCAGTACTTC.

The chain combines TRBV10-3 with TRBJ1-3, with D perhaps matching TRBD1 (5 bases). V lost 7 bases and J 1 base, leaving 8 bases between the germline ends. CDR1 is ENHRY, CDR2 SYGVKD, per germline. CDR3 size: 13 residues. The CDR3 sequence: CAITPGSGNTIYF. In DNA, the CDR3 is TGTGCCATCACCCCAGGGTCTGGAAACACCATATATTTT.

This chain connects TRBV20-1 to TRBJ2-3; either TRBD1 or TRBD2 may fit D (6 bases each). The CDR3 extends over 14 amino acids. The germline V gene has CDR1 DFQATT and CDR2 SNEGSKA (reference sequence). V gave up 3 bases and J gave up 3 bases, with 13 bases separating them. CDR3 in amino acids: CSASEGGRTDTQYF. Here the CDR3 DNA reads TGCAGTGCTAGTGAGGGGGGTCGGACAGATACGCAGTATTTT.

This clone was recorded once. The chain couples TRBV5-1 to TRBJ2-2; D perhaps matches TRBD2 (6 bases). Germline-derived CDR1 and CDR2 are SGHRS and YFSETQ. The length of the CDR3 is 15 residues. Deletions cut 4 bases from V and 3 bases from J, with 13 bases between. CDR3 DNA sequence: TGCGCCAGCAGCCCTGGGACTTCGTACACCGGGGAGCTGTTTTTT. It codes for CASSPGTSYTGELFF.

This clone was observed a single time. The chain has TRBV2 and TRBJ1-2, with a tentative D call TRBD1 (6 bases). The CDR3 contains 14 residues. The germline V gene encodes CDR1 SNHLY and CDR2 FYNNEI. V lost 4 bases, J lost 2 bases, and 11 bases lay in between. The DNA for the CDR3 is TGTGCCAGCAGTGTCAACAGGGCGAACTATGGCTACACCTTC. Protein product: CASSVNRANYGYTF.

This clone was observed a few times. The rearrangement links TRBV16 to TRBJ1-4; no reliable D call. Per germline, CDR1 KGHSY and CDR2 FQNENV. Trimming removed 0 bases at V and 7 bases at J, with 12 bases between. CDR3 length equals 15 residues. Here the CDR3 reads CASSQSAGEGEKLFF. CDR3 in DNA: TGTGCCAGCAGCCAATCGGCCGGAGAGGGTGAAAAACTGTTTTTT.

This rearrangement joins TRBV5-4 to TRBJ2-5; D remains unclear. The germline gives CDR1 SGHNT, CDR2 YYREEE (reference sequence). CDR3 length: 15 amino acids. Trimming removed 1 base at V and 3 bases at J, with 13 bases between. Here the CDR3 DNA reads TGTGCCAGCAGCTTGATGTCCCCCACTGAAGAGACCCAGTACTTC. This codes for CASSLMSPTEETQYF.

The genes are TRBV28 and TRBJ1-5; no definite D call. Germline lookup yields CDR1 MDHEN and CDR2 SYDVKM. The CDR3 spans 15 residues. V was pared by 6 bases and J by 6 bases, with 18 bases between. Written as DNA, the CDR3 is TGTGCCAGCAGCGAACAAAGAGGGTTAAGTCAGCCCCAGCATTTT. Protein product: CASSEQRGLSQPQHF. The full variable domain, its missing parts supplied by reference TRBV28 and TRBJ1-5, is DVKVTQSSRYLVKRTGEKVFLECVQDMDHENMFWYRQDPGLGLRLIYFSYDVKMKEKGDIPEGYSVSREKKERFSLILESASTNQTSMYLCASSEQRGLSQPQHFGDGTRLSIL.

The chain couples TRBV3-1 (or the pseudogene TRBV3-2) to TRBJ1-1; TRBD1 aligns across 8 bases. CDR3 length: 14 residues. J gave up 4 bases and V 1 base, and 2 bases lay outside the gene matches. The germline V gene encodes CDR1 LGHDT and CDR2 YNNKEL (reference sequence). DNA of the CDR3: TGTGCCAGCAGCCAAGGACAGGGGACCACTGAAGCTTTCTTT. Its protein is CASSQGQGTTEAFF.